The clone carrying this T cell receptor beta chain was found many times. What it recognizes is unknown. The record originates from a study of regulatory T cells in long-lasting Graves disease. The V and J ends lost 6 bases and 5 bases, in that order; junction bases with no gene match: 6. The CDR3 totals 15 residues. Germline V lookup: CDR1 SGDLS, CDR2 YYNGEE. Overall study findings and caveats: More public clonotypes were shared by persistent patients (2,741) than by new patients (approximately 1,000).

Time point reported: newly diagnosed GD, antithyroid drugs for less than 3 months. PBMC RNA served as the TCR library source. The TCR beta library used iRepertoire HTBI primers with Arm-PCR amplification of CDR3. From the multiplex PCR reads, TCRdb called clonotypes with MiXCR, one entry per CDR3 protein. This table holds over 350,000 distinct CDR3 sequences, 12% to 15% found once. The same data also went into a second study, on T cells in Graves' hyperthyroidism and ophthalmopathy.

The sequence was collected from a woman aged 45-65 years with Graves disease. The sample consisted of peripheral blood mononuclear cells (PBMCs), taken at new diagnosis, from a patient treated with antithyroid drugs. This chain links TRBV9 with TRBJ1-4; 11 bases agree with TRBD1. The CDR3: CASNPGTGGNEKLFF. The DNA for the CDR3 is TGTGCCAGCAACCCCGGGACAGGGGGGAATGAAAAACTGTTTTTT.